This T cell receptor beta chain was observed in a study of vaccination and CD4 T cells after COVID-19. The treatment was: approximately nine-day PBMC culture with coronavirus spike peptide pools or control peptides (ViraFEST assay). First, ViraFEST expanded antigen-specific T cells with peptide pools, and next it sequenced the TCRs. Oncomine TCR Beta short-read sequencing was applied to DNA from cultured CD4+ T cells. In TCRdb, the PCR reads were re-called with MiXCR into one record per CDR3 protein. The data contain 20,000 or so distinct CDR3 sequences, around 39% of them singletons. This clonotype showed up just a few times. Its matching antigen is unknown. Germline assignment: CDR1 DFQATT and CDR2 SNEGSKA (reference sequence). Trimming took 0 bases from V and 8 from J; bases not matched to a gene: 12. The CDR3 runs to 16 residues.

The receptor's source is a human donor who received a COVID-19 vaccine. V and J are TRBV20-1 and TRBJ1-2; 10 nucleotides align to TRBD1. The sequences come from CD4+ T cells from blood, cultured in vitro, collected before SARS-CoV-2 vaccination. CDR3 DNA: TGCAGTGCTAGAGATGCCATGGAGACAGGGGGCTCAGGCTACACCTTC. Its translation: CSARDAMETGGSGYTF.